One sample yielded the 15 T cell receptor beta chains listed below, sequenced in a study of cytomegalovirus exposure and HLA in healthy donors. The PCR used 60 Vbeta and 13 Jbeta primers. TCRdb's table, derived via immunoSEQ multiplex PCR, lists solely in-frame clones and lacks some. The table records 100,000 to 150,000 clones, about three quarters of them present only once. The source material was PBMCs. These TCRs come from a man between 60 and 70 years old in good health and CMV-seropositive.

The CDR3 sequence is CASSGTGLAIDTQYF. The CDR3 nucleotides read TGCGCCAGCAGCGGCACCGGACTAGCGATAGATACGCAGTATTTT. The chain is built from TRBV5-1 and TRBJ2-3, with 9 bases fitting TRBD2. The germline V gene has CDR1 SGHRS and CDR2 YFSETQ. The length of the CDR3 is 15 residues. V shed 4 bases, J shed 5 bases, and the junction held 8 bases outside the gene matches.

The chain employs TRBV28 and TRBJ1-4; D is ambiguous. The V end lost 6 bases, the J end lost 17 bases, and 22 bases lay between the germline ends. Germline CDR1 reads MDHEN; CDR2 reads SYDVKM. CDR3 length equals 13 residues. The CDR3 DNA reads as TGTGCCAGCAGATCCGGAATACACGGGATCGTATTTTTT. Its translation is CASRSGIHGIVFF.

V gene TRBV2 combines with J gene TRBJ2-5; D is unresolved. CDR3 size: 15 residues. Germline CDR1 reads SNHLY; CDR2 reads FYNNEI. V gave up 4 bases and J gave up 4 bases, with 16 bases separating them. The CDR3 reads CASSASTPALETQYF. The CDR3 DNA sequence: TGTGCCAGCAGTGCAAGCACCCCCGCGCTAGAGACCCAGTACTTC.

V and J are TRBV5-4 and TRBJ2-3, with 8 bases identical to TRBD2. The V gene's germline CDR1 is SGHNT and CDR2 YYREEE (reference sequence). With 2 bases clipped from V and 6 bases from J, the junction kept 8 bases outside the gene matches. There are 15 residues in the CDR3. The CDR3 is CASSLPAGAGDTQYF. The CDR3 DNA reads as TGTGCCAGCAGCTTACCAGCGGGGGCGGGGGATACGCAGTATTTT.

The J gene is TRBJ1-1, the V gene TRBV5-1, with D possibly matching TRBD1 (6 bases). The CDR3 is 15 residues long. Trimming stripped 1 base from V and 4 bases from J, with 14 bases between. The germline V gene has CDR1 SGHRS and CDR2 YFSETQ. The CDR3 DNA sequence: TGCGCCAGCAGCTTGTGGGCACAGGGTACCACTGAAGCTTTCTTT. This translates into CASSLWAQGTTEAFF.

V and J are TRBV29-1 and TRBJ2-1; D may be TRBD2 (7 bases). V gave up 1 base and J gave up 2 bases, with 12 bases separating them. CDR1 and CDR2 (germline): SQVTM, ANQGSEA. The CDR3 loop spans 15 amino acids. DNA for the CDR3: TGCAGCGTTGAAGCGGGGGCGGGAGCCTACAATGAGCAGTTCTTC. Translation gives CSVEAGAGAYNEQFF.

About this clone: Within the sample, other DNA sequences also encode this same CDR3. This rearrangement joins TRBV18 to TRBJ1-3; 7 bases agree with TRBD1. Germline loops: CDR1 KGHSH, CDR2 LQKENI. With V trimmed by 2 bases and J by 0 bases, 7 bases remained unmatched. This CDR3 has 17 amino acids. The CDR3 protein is CASSPAWGQSSGNTIYF. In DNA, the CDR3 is TGTGCCAGCTCACCAGCCTGGGGACAGAGCTCTGGAAACACCATATATTTT.

The CDR3 protein is CASSLESSGGETQYF. The CDR3 bases are TGCGCCAGCAGCTTGGAATCTAGCGGCGGAGAGACCCAGTACTTC. This chain uses TRBV5-1 with TRBJ2-5; 7 bases match TRBD2. Germline V CDR1 and CDR2: SGHRS, YFSETQ. The CDR3 runs to 15 residues. V lost 0 bases, J lost 4 bases, and 6 bases stayed unmatched.

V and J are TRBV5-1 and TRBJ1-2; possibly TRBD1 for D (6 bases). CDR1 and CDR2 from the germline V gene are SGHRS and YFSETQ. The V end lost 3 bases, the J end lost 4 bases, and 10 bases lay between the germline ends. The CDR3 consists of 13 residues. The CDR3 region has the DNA TGCGCCAGCAGCTCTAGGACAGCCTATGGCTACACCTTC. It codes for CASSSRTAYGYTF.

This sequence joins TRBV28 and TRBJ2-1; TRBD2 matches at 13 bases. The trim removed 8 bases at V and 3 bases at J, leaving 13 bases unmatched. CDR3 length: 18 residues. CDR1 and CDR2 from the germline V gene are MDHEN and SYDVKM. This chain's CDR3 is CASVTFRLAGGNYNEQFF. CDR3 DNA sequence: TGTGCCAGCGTAACCTTTCGACTAGCGGGAGGAAACTACAATGAGCAGTTCTTC.

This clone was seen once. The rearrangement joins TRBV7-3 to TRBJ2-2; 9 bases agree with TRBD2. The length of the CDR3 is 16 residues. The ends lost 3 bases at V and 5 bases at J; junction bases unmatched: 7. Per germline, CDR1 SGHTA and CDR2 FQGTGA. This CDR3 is CASSFAGGQSTGELFF. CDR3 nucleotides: TGTGCCAGCAGCTTCGCGGGGGGGCAATCGACCGGGGAGCTGTTTTTT.

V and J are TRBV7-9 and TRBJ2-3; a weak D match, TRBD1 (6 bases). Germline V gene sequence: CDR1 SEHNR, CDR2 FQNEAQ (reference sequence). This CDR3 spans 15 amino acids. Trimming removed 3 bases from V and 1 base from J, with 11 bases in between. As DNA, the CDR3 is TGTGCCAGCAGCTTGGAAGAGGGGGGCACAGATACGCAGTATTTT. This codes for CASSLEEGGTDTQYF.

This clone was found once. The CDR3 here is CASSFSGGTGELFF. CDR3 nucleotides: TGTGCCAGCAGCTTCTCAGGGGGGACCGGGGAGCTGTTTTTT. The chain has TRBV7-3 and TRBJ2-2; D is possibly TRBD1 (7 bases). CDR3 length: 14 amino acids. V shed 3 bases and J shed 5 bases, with 10 bases lying between them. CDR1 is SGHTA, CDR2 FQGTGA, per germline. Complete variable domain (other parts from reference TRBV7-3 and TRBJ2-2): GAGVSQTPSNKVTEKGKYVELRCDPISGHTALYWYRQSLGQGPEFLIYFQGTGAADDSGLPNDRFFAVRPEGSVSTLKIQRTERGDSAVYLCASSFSGGTGELFFGEGSRLTVL.

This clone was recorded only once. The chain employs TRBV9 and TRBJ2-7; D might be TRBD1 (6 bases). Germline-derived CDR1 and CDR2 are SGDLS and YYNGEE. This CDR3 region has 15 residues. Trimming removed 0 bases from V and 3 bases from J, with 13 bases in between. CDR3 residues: CASSVGTEKLYEQYF. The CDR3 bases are TGTGCCAGCAGCGTAGGGACAGAGAAGCTCTACGAGCAGTACTTC.

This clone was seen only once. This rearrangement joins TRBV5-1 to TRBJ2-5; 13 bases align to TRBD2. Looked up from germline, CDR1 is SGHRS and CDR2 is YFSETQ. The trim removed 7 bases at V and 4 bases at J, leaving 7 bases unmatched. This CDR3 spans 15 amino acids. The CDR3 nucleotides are TGCGCCAGCCGCCTTAGACTAGCGGGAGGAGAGACCCAGTACTTC. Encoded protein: CASRLRLAGGETQYF. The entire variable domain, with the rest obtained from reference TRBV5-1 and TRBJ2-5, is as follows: KAGVTQTPRYLIKTRGQQVTLSCSPISGHRSVSWYQQTPGQGLQFLFEYFSETQRNKGNFPGRFSGRQFSNSRSEMNVSTLELGDSALYLCASRLRLAGGETQYFGPGTRLLVL.